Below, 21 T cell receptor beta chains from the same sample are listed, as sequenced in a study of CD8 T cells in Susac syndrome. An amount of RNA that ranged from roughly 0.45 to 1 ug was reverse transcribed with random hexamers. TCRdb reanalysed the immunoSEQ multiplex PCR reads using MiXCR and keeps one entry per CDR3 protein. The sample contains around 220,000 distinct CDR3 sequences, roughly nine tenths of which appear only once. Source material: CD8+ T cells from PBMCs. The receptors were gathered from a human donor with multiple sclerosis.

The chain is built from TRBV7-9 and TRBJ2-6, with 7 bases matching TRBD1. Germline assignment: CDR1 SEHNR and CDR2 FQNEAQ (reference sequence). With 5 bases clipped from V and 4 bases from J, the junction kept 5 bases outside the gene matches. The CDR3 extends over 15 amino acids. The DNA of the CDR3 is TGTGCCAGCAGCGCACGACAGGGCGGGGCCAACGTCCTGACTTTC. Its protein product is CASSARQGGANVLTF.

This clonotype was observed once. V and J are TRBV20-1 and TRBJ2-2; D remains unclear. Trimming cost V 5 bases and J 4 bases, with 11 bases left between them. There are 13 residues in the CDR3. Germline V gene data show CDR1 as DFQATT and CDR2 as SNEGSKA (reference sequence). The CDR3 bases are TGCAGTGCTGGTCGGGCGTCCACCGGGGAGCTGTTTTTT. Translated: CSAGRASTGELFF.

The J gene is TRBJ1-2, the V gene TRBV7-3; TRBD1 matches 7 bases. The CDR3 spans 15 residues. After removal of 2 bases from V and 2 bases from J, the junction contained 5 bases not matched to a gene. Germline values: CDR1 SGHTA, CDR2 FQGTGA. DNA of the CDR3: TGTGCCAGCAGCTTAGGGGAAGGGGGCAACTATGGCTACACCTTC. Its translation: CASSLGEGGNYGYTF. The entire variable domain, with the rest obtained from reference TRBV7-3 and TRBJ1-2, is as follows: GAGVSQTPSNKVTEKGKYVELRCDPISGHTALYWYRQSLGQGPEFLIYFQGTGAADDSGLPNDRFFAVRPEGSVSTLKIQRTERGDSAVYLCASSLGEGGNYGYTFGSGTRLTVV.

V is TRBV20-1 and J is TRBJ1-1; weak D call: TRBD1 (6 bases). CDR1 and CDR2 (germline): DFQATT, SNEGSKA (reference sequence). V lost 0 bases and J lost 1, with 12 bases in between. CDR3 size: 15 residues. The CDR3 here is CSARDGEQGNTEAFF. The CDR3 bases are TGCAGTGCTAGAGATGGGGAACAGGGGAACACTGAAGCTTTCTTT.

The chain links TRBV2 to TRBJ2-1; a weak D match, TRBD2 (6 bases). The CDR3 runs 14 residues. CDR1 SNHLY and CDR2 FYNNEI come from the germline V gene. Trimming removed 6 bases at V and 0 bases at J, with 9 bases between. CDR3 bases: TGTGCCAGCAGAGGCGGGACCTCCTACAATGAGCAGTTCTTC. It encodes CASRGGTSYNEQFF.

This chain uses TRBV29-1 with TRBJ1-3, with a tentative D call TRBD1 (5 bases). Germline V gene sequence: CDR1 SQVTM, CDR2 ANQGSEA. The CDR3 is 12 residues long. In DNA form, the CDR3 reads TGCGCGCGAGGGGACTCTGGAAACACCATATATTTT. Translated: CARGDSGNTIYF.

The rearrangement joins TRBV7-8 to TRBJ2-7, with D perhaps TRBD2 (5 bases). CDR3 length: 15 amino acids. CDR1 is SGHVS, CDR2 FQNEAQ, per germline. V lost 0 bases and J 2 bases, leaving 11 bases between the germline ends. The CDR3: CASSLAFGVTYEQYF. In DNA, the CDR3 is TGTGCCAGCAGCTTAGCCTTCGGGGTGACCTACGAGCAGTACTTC.

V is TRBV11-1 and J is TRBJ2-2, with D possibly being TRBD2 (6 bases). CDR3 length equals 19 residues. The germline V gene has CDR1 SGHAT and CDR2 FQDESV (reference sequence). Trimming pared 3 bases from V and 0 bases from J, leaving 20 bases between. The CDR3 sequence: CASSLKTTLALPNTGELFF. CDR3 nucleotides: TGTGCCAGCAGCTTGAAGACTACTCTAGCGCTCCCGAACACCGGGGAGCTGTTTTTT. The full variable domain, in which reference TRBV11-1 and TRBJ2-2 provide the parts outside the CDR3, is EAEVAQSPRYKITEKSQAVAFWCDPISGHATLYWYRQILGQGPELLVQFQDESVVDDSQLPKDRFSAERLKGVDSTLKIQPAELGDSAMYLCASSLKTTLALPNTGELFFGEGSRLTVL.

The CDR3 bases are TGTGCCACCAGCAGAGATTGGCGGGGGAATCAGCCCCAGCATTTT. Amino acid sequence: CATSRDWRGNQPQHF. This sequence joins TRBV15 and TRBJ1-5, with D tentatively TRBD1 (5 bases). Germline V CDR1 and CDR2: LNHNV, YYDKDF (reference sequence). Trimming took off 0 bases at V and 4 bases at J, with 10 bases between the two ends. The CDR3 is 15 amino acids.

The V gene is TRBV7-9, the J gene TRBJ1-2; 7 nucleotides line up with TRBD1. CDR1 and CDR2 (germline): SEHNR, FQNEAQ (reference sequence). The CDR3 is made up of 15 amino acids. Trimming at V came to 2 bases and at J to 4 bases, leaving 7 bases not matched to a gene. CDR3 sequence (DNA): TGTGCCAGCAGCTTATTGGGACAGTCAGTCTATGGCTACACCTTC. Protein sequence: CASSLLGQSVYGYTF.

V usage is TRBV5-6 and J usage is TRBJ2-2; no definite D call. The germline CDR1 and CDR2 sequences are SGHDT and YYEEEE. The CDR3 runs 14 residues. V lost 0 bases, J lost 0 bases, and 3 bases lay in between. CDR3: CASSLEPNTGELFF. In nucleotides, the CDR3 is TGTGCCAGCAGCTTGGAACCGAACACCGGGGAGCTGTTTTTT. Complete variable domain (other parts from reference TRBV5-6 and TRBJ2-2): DAGVTQSPTHLIKTRGQQVTLRCSPKSGHDTVSWYQQALGQGPQFIFQYYEEEERQRGNFPDRFSGHQFPNYSSELNVNALLLGDSALYLCASSLEPNTGELFFGEGSRLTVL.

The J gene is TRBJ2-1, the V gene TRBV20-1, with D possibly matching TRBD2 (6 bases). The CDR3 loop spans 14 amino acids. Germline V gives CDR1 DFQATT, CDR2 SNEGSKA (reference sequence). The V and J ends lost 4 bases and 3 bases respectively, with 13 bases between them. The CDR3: CSAIPGRDYNEQFF. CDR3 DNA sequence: TGCAGTGCTATTCCTGGGCGGGACTACAATGAGCAGTTCTTC.

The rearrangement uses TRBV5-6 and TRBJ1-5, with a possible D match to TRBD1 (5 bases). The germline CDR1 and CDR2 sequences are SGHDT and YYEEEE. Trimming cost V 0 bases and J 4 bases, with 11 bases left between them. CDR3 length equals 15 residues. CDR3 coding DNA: TGTGCCAGCAGCTTGGGGGGCATCGGGAATCAGCCCCAGCATTTT. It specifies CASSLGGIGNQPQHF.

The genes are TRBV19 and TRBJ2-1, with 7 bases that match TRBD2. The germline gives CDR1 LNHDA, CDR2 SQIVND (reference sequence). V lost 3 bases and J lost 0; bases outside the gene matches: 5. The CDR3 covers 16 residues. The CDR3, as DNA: TGTGCCAGTAGTATCCTAGCGGCTAGCTCCTACAATGAGCAGTTCTTC. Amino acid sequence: CASSILAASSYNEQFF.

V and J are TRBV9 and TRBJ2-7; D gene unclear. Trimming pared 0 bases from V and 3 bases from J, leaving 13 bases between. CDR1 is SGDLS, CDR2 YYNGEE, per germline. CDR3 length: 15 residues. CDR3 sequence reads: CASSVDSNAVYEQYF. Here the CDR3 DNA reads TGTGCCAGCAGCGTAGATTCGAACGCAGTCTACGAGCAGTACTTC.

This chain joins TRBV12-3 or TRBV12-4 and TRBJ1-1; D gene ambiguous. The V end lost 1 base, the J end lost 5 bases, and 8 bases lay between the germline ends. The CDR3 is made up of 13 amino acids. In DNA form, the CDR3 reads TGTGCCAGCAGTTTAGGGGGTTTGACTGAAGCTTTCTTT. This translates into CASSLGGLTEAFF.

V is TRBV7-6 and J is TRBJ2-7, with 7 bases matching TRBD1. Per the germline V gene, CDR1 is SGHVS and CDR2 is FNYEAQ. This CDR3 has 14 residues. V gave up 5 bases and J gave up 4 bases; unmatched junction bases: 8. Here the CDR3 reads CASSPDRNTYEQYF. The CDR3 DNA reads TGTGCCAGCAGCCCGGACAGGAACACTTACGAGCAGTACTTC.

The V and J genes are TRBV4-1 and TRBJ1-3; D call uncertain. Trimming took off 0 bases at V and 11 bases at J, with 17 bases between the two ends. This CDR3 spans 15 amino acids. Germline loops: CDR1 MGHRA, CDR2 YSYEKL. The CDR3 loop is CASSQERESQAAIYF. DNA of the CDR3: TGCGCCAGCAGCCAAGAGAGGGAGTCCCAAGCTGCCATATATTTT.

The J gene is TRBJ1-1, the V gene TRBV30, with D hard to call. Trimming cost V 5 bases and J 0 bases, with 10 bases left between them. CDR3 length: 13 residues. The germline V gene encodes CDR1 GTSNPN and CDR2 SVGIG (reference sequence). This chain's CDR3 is CAWEPSLNTEAFF. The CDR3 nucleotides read TGTGCCTGGGAGCCTAGCTTGAACACTGAAGCTTTCTTT. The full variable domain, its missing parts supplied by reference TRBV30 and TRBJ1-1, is SQTIHQWPATLVQPVGSPLSLECTVEGTSNPNLYWYRQAAGRGLQLLFYSVGIGQISSEVPQNLSASRPQDRQFILSSKKLLLSDSGFYLCAWEPSLNTEAFFGQGTRLTVV.

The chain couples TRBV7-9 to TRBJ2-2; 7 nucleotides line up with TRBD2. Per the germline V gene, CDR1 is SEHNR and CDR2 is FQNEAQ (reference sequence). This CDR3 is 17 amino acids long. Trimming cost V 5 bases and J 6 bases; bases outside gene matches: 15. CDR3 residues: CASSPTTSDPRAGELFF. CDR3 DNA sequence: TGTGCCAGCAGCCCCACTACTAGCGACCCCAGGGCCGGGGAGCTGTTTTTT.

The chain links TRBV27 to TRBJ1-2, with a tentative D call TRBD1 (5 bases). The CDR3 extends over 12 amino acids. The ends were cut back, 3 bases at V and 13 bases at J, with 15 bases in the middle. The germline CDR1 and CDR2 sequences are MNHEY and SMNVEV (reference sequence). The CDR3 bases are TGTGCCAGCAGTTTCGTCCAGGGTGATTTCACCTTC. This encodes CASSFVQGDFTF.